These 15 T cell receptor beta chains share one sample of origin, sequenced in a study of blood T cell repertoires in COVID-19. The protocol was immunoSEQ multiplex PCR, while the TCRdb copy is restricted to in-frame clones and leaves out a portion. Of tens of thousands of clones detected, 80% to 95% appear once; the ten largest clones hold over 6.5%. The sequenced sample was peripheral blood. The receptors originated from a man between 18 and 29 years old with COVID-19, enrolled during active disease.

The V and J genes are TRBV30 and TRBJ2-1; maybe TRBD2 (5 bases). The length of the CDR3 is 12 residues. Germline assignment: CDR1 GTSNPN and CDR2 SVGIG (reference sequence). Trimming removed 3 bases from V and 11 bases from J, with 14 bases in between. CDR3 sequence (DNA): TGTGCCTGGAGCGATAGTAGCGTCCAGCAGTTCTTC. Translating gives CAWSDSSVQQFF.

This rearrangement joins TRBV29-1 to TRBJ2-2; D is possibly TRBD2 (6 bases). CDR3 length: 13 residues. V shed 4 bases and J shed 2 bases, with 8 bases lying between them. Germline V CDR1 and CDR2: SQVTM, ANQGSEA. The CDR3 loop reads CSVGAGNTGELFF. In DNA form, the CDR3 reads TGCAGCGTTGGCGCGGGAAACACCGGGGAGCTGTTTTTT.

The chain carries TRBV4-1 and TRBJ2-2; TRBD1 matches 7 bases. Germline V gene sequence: CDR1 MGHRA, CDR2 YSYEKL. Unmatched junction bases numbered 4, after V lost 5 bases and J lost 4 bases. The length of the CDR3 is 14 residues. CDR3 sequence (DNA): TGCGCCAGCAGCTCCCGGGACAGCACCGGGGAGCTGTTTTTT. Amino acid sequence: CASSSRDSTGELFF.

The rearrangement uses TRBV12-3 or TRBV12-4 and TRBJ1-2; D unclear. The ends were cut back, 3 bases at V and 6 bases at J, with 11 bases in the middle. The CDR3 runs 13 residues. DNA for the CDR3: TGTGCCAGCAGTTTCCTAGGACTCAATGGCTACACCTTC. As protein: CASSFLGLNGYTF.

This clone is a singleton in its sample. The chain links TRBV27 to TRBJ1-1; D is uncertain. CDR3 length equals 14 residues. Trimming stripped 6 bases from V and 4 bases from J, with 15 bases between. Germline CDR1 is MNHEY and CDR2 is SMNVEV (reference sequence). The CDR3 here is CASSATPSGTEAFF. The CDR3 DNA reads as TGTGCCAGCAGCGCCACCCCATCGGGCACTGAAGCTTTCTTT.

V is TRBV7-8 and J is TRBJ2-1; no firm D call. V lost 3 bases to trimming and J lost 7 bases, with 10 bases between them. The CDR3 runs 13 residues. Germline CDR1 is SGHVS and CDR2 is FQNEAQ. The CDR3 sequence: CASSFPRSNEQFF. CDR3 in DNA: TGTGCCAGCAGCTTCCCGAGAAGTAATGAGCAGTTCTTC.

The chain employs TRBV18 and TRBJ2-3; the D is unclear. The CDR3 runs 16 residues. With 3 bases removed from V and 0 bases from J, the gap between germline ends came to 13 bases. Germline CDR1 KGHSH, CDR2 LQKENI. CDR3 coding DNA: TGTGCCAGCTCACCTTCCGCAACTCCTAGCACAGATACGCAGTATTTT. As protein: CASSPSATPSTDTQYF. The variable domain in full, with the rest retrieved from reference TRBV18 and TRBJ2-3, is NAGVMQNPRHLVRRRGQEARLRCSPMKGHSHVYWYRQLPEEGLKFMVYLQKENIIDESGMPKERFSAEFPKEGPSILRIQQVVRGDSAAYFCASSPSATPSTDTQYFGPGTRLTVL.

The chain links TRBV28 to TRBJ2-1; TRBD1 matches at 7 bases. The germline V gene encodes CDR1 MDHEN and CDR2 SYDVKM. The CDR3 is 17 residues long. V lost 2 bases and J lost 7; bases outside the gene matches: 14. CDR3 protein: CASSLTNRGGGINEQFF. CDR3 bases: TGTGCCAGCAGTTTAACGAACAGGGGTGGTGGTATTAATGAGCAGTTCTTC.

J is TRBJ1-3 and V is TRBV27; perhaps TRBD1 as D (5 bases). V shed 6 bases and J shed 5 bases, with 17 bases lying between them. The CDR3 totals 15 residues. CDR1 MNHEY and CDR2 SMNVEV come from the germline V gene (reference sequence). The CDR3 here is CASSPIAGGRNTIYF. The DNA of the CDR3 is TGTGCCAGCAGCCCGATCGCCGGGGGTAGAAACACCATATATTTT.

The gene calls are TRBV9 and TRBJ1-5; 7 positions match TRBD1. This CDR3 contains 15 residues. With V trimmed by 4 bases and J by 0 bases, 4 bases remained unmatched. Germline V gene lookup returns CDR1 SGDLS and CDR2 YYNGEE. The CDR3 nucleotides are TGTGCCAGCAGCCTCACAGGGGATAGCAATCAGCCCCAGCATTTT. As protein: CASSLTGDSNQPQHF.

The chain has TRBV19 and TRBJ1-5; 11 nucleotides match TRBD1. The junction had 13 bases not matched to a gene; V was cut back by 5 bases and J by 7 bases. The CDR3 contains 17 residues. Germline lookup yields CDR1 LNHDA and CDR2 SQIVND (reference sequence). CDR3 sequence (DNA): TGTGCCAGTAGTCCCTTCGCCGGGGGACAGGGGGGGCAGCCCCAGCATTTT. Translation: CASSPFAGGQGGQPQHF.

The chain carries TRBV6-2 or TRBV6-3 and TRBJ1-1; D perhaps matches TRBD1 (5 bases). Trimming pared 5 bases from V and 4 bases from J, leaving 17 bases between. The CDR3 length is 15 residues. In germline, CDR1 is MNHEY, CDR2 SVGEGT. In DNA form, the CDR3 reads TGTGCCAGCAGTACCCCCGGCAGGGTGGGCACTGAAGCTTTCTTT. This codes for CASSTPGRVGTEAFF.

The chain links TRBV3-1 (or the pseudogene TRBV3-2) to TRBJ2-3; the match to TRBD2 covers 7 bases. The CDR3 extends over 13 amino acids. Germline V gives CDR1 LGHDT, CDR2 YNNKEL (reference sequence). V was pared by 4 bases and J by 6 bases, with 4 bases of the junction left unmatched. The CDR3 DNA reads as TGTGCCAGCAGCCGACTAGCCTCGGATACGCAGTATTTT. Protein product: CASSRLASDTQYF.

The chain is built from TRBV9 and TRBJ1-1; D is ambiguous. The CDR3 spans 14 residues. Germline CDR1 and CDR2: SGDLS and YYNGEE. The germline V and J ends were trimmed by 3 bases and 1 base, with 10 bases remaining between them. Written as DNA, the CDR3 is TGTGCCAGCAGCGGGGGAGATAAGAACACTGAAGCTTTCTTT. It translates to CASSGGDKNTEAFF. Supplemented by reference TRBV9 and TRBJ1-1, the full variable domain reads DSGVTQTPKHLITATGQRVTLRCSPRSGDLSVYWYQQSLDQGLQFLIQYYNGEERAKGNILERFSAQQFPDLHSELNLSSLELGDSALYFCASSGGDKNTEAFFGQGTRLTVV.

A remark on this clone: A junction boundary mismatches the germline segment, possibly from a read error. This chain joins TRBV2 and TRBJ2-1, with 9 bases fitting TRBD1. CDR3 size: 11 residues. Germline loops: CDR1 SNHLY, CDR2 FYNNEI. Here the CDR3 DNA reads TGTGCCAGCAGTCCCCGGGACAGGGAAATCTTC. Translated, it gives CASSPRDREIF.